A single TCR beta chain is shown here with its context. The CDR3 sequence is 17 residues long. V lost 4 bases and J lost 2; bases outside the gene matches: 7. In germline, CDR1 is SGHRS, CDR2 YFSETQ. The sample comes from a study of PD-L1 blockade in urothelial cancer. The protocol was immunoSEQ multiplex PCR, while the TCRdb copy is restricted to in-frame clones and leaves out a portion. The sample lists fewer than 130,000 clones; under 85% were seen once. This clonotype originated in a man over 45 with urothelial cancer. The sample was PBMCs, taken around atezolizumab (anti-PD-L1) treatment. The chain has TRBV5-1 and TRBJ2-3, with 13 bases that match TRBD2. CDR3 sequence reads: CASSLRLAGGTTDTQYF. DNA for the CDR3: TGCGCCAGCAGCCTGAGACTAGCGGGAGGAACCACAGATACGCAGTATTTT.